This T cell receptor beta chain was identified during a study of OX40 agonist ivuxolimab in advanced cancers. Here immunoSEQ multiplex PCR was the method, and the copy in TCRdb shows in-frame clones only, minus some. Of 55,000 to 80,000 clones in the sample, 81% were seen once. This CDR3 is built from 14 residues. V shed 0 bases and J shed 7 bases, with 10 bases lying between them. CDR1 MDHEN and CDR2 SYDVKM come from the germline V gene. The V call is TRBV28, the J call TRBJ1-5, with D unresolved. The clonotype was recovered from an adult with an advanced solid tumor such as melanoma, head and neck, liver or kidney cancer. This sample comprised CD4+ or CD8+ T cells sorted from blood, obtained in a trial of the OX40 agonist ivuxolimab. Here the CDR3 DNA reads TGTGCCAGCAGTTTATGGGCAGGCCCCCAGCCCCAGCATTTT. This codes for CASSLWAGPQPQHF. Combining the CDR3 with reference TRBV28 and TRBJ1-5 gives the whole variable domain DVKVTQSSRYLVKRTGEKVFLECVQDMDHENMFWYRQDPGLGLRLIYFSYDVKMKEKGDIPEGYSVSREKKERFSLILESASTNQTSMYLCASSLWAGPQPQHFGDGTRLSIL.